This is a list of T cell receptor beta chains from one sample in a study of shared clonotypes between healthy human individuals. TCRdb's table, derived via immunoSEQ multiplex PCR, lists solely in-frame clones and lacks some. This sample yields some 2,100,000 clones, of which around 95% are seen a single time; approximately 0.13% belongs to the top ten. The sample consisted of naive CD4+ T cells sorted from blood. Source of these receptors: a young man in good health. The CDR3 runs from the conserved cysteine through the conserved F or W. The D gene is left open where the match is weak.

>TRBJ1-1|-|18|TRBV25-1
CASSSQRGTQFRSAEAFF
TGTGCCAGCAGTTCTCAGCGGGGGACCCAGTTCAGATCGGCTGAAGCTTTCTTT
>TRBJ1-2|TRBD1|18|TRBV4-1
CASSQSKGQGALLYGYTF
TGCGCCAGCAGCCAATCAAAAGGGCAGGGGGCGCTTCTCTATGGCTACACCTTC
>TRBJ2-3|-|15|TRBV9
CASSVVSRTTDTQYF
TGTGCCAGCAGCGTAGTTTCTAGAACCACAGATACGCAGTATTTT
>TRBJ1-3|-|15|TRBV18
CASSPTGISGNTIYF
TGTGCCAGCTCACCAACAGGGATTTCTGGAAACACCATATATTTT
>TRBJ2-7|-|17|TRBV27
CASSRGGVFPAPYEQYF
TGTGCCAGCAGTAGGGGGGGCGTATTTCCGGCGCCCTACGAGCAGTACTTC
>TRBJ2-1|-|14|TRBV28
CAIKGGGPNNEQFF
TGTGCCATCAAAGGGGGGGGTCCAAACAATGAGCAGTTCTTC
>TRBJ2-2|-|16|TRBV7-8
CASSLGAGFNTGELFF
TGTGCCAGCAGCTTAGGGGCAGGGTTTAACACCGGGGAGCTGTTTTTT
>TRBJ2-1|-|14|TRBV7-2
CASSLVLGQREQFF
TGTGCCAGCAGCTTAGTGCTGGGGCAACGGGAGCAGTTCTTC
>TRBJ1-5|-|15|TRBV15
CATSRDARGDQPQHF
TGTGCCACCAGCAGAGATGCGAGGGGGGATCAGCCCCAGCATTTT
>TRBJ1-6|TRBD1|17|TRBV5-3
CARSGPDRELDNSPLHF
TGTGCCAGAAGCGGACCGGACAGGGAACTTGATAATTCACCCCTCCACTTT
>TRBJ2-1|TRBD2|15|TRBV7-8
CASSLSGGRVNEQFF
TGTGCCAGCAGCTTATCTGGCGGGAGGGTAAATGAGCAGTTCTTC
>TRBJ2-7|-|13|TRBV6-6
CASSYGYPYEQYF
TGTGCCAGCAGTTACGGTTACCCCTACGAGCAGTACTTC
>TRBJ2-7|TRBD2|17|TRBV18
CASSLLYSGSSSYEQYF
TGTGCCAGCTCACTGCTCTATAGCGGGAGCAGCTCCTACGAGCAGTACTTC